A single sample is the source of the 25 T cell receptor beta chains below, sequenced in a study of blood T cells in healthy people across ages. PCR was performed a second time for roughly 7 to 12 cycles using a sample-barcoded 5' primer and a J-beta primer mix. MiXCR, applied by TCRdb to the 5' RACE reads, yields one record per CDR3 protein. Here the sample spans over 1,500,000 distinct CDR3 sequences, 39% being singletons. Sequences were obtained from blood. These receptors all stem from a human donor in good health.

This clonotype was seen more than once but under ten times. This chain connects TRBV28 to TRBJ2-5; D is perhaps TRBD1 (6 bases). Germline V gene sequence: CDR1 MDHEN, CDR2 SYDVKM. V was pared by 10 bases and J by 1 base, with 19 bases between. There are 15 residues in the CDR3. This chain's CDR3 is CATSTGTTLQETQYF. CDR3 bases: TGTGCCACATCCACCGGGACAACTCTCCAAGAGACCCAGTACTTC.

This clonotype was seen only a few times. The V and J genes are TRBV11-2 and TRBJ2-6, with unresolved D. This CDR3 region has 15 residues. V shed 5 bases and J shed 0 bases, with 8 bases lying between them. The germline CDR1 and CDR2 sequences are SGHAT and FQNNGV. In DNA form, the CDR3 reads TGTGCCAGCAGCGGACGGATCTCTGGGGCCAACGTCCTGACTTTC. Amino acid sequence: CASSGRISGANVLTF.

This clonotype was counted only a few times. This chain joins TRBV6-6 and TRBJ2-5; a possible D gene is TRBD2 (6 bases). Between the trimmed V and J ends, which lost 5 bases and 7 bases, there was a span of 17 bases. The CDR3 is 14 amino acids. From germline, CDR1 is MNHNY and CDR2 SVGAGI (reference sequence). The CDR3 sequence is CASSPGVQGGTQYF. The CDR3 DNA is TGTGCCAGCAGTCCGGGGGTCCAGGGAGGGACCCAGTACTTC.

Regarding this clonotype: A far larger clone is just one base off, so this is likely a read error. The CDR3 DNA reads as TGCAGCGTCGGGACAGTGTCCTACGCGCAGTACTTC. Amino acids: CSVGTVSYAQYF. V and J are TRBV29-1 and TRBJ2-7; 7 bases match TRBD1. This CDR3 region has 12 residues. CDR1 SQVTM and CDR2 ANQGSEA come from the germline V gene.

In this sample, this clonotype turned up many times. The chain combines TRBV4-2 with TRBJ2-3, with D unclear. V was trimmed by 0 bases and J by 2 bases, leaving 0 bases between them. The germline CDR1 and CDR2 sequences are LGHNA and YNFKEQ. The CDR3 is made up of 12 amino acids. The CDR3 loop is CASSQDTDTQYF. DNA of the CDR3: TGTGCCAGCAGCCAAGACACAGATACGCAGTATTTT.

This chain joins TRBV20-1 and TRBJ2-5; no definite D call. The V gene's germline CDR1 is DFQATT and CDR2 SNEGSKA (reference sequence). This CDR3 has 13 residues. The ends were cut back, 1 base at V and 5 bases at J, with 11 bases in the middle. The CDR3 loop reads CSARVNLGETQYF. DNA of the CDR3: TGCAGTGCTAGAGTTAACCTGGGGGAGACCCAGTACTTC.

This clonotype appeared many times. The CDR3 DNA reads TGTGCCAGCAGCTTAGGGCCTCGCGAGCAGTACTTC. This encodes CASSLGPREQYF. J is TRBJ2-7 and V is TRBV7-9; D uncertain. Germline CDR1 SEHNR, CDR2 FQNEAQ (reference sequence). The CDR3 contains 12 residues. V dropped 1 base and J dropped 6 bases, with 7 bases sitting between them.

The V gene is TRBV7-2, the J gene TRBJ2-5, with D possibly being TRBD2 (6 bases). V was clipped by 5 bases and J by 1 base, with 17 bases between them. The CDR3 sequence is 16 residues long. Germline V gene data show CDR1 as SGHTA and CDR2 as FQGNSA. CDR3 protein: CASSPGTGGAQETQYF. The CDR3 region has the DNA TGTGCCAGCAGCCCCGGGACCGGCGGGGCCCAAGAGACCCAGTACTTC.

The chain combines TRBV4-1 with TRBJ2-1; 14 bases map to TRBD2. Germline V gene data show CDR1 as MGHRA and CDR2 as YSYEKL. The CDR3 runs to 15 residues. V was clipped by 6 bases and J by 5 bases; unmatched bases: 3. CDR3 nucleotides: TGCGCCAGCAGACCGGGACTAGCGGGGGACAATGAGCAGTTCTTC. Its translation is CASRPGLAGDNEQFF.

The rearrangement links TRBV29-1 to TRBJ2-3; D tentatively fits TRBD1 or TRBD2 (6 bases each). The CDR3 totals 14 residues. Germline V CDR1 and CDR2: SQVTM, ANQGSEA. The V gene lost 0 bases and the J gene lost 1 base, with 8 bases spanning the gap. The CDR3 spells CSVEDRGGTDTQYF. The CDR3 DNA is TGCAGCGTTGAAGATAGGGGGGGCACAGATACGCAGTATTTT.

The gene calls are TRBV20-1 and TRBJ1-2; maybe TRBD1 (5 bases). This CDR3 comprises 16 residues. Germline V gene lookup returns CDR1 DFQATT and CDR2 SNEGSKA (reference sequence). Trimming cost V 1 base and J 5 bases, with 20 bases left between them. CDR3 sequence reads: CSARATGALFSYGYTF. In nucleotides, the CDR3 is TGCAGTGCTAGAGCTACCGGGGCACTATTCTCATATGGCTACACCTTC.

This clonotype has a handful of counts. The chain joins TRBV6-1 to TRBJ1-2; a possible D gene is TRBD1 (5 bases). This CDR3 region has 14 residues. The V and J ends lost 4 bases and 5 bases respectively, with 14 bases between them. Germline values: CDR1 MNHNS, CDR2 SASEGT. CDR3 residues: CASSGTRDRYGYTF. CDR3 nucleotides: TGTGCCAGCAGTGGGACGAGGGACCGTTATGGCTACACCTTC.

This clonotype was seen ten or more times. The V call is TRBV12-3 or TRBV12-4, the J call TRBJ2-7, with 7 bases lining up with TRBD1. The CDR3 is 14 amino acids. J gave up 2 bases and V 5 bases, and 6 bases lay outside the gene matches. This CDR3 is CASSGDRVPYEQYF. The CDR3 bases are TGTGCCAGCAGTGGAGACAGGGTCCCCTACGAGCAGTACTTC.

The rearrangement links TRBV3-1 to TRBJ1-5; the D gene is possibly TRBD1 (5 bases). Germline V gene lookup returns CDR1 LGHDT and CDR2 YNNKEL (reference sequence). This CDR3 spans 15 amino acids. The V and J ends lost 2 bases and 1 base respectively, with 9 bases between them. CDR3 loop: CASSQNTGSNQPQHF. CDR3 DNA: TGTGCCAGCAGCCAAAATACAGGAAGCAATCAGCCCCAGCATTTT.

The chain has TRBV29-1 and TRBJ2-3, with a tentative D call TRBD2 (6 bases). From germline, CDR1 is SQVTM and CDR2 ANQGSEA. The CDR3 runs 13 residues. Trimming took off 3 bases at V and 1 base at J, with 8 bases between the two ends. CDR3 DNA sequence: TGCAGCGTTGATGGGGAGGGCACAGATACGCAGTATTTT. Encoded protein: CSVDGEGTDTQYF.

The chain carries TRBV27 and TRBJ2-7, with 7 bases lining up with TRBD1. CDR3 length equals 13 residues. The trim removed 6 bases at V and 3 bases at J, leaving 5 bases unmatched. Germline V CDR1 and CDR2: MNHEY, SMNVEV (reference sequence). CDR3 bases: TGTGCCAGCAGAACAGGGGCGGGCTACGAGCAGTACTTC. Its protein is CASRTGAGYEQYF.

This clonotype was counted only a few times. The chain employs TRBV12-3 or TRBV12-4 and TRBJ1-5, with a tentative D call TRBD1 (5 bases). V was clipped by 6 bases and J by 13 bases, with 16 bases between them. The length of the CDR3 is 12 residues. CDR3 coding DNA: TGTGCCAGCAGCATCGCGGGGGAGAATCAGCATTTT. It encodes CASSIAGENQHF.

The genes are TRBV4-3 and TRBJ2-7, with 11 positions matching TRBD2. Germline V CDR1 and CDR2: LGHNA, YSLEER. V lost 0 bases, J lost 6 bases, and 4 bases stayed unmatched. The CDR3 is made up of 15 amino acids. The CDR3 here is CASSQDLAGGPEQYF. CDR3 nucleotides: TGCGCCAGCAGCCAAGATCTAGCGGGAGGTCCCGAGCAGTACTTC.

The CDR3 protein is CASSYSQRQTEAFF. Here the CDR3 DNA reads TGTGCCAGCAGTTACTCGCAGAGGCAGACTGAAGCTTTCTTT. The J gene is TRBJ1-1, the V gene TRBV6-2 or TRBV6-3; D is ambiguous. The V end lost 0 bases, the J end lost 5 bases, and 10 bases lay between the germline ends. The CDR3 is 14 residues long. Germline CDR1 and CDR2: MNHEY and SVGEGT.

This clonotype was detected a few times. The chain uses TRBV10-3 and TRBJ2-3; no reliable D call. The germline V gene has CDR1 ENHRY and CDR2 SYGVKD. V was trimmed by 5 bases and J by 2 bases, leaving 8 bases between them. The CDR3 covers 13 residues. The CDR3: CAISRSNTDTQYF. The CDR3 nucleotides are TGTGCCATCAGTCGGAGTAACACAGATACGCAGTATTTT.

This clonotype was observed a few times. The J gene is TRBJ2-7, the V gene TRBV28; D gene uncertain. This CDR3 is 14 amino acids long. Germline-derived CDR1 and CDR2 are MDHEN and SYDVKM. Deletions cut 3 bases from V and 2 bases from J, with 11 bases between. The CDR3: CASSFMDPTYEQYF. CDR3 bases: TGTGCCAGCAGTTTCATGGACCCCACCTACGAGCAGTACTTC.

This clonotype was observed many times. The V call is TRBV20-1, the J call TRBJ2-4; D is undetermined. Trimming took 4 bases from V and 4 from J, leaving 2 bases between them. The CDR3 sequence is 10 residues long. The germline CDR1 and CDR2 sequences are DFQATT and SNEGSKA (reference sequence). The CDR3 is CSAKKNIQYF. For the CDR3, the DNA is TGCAGTGCTAAGAAAAACATTCAGTACTTC.

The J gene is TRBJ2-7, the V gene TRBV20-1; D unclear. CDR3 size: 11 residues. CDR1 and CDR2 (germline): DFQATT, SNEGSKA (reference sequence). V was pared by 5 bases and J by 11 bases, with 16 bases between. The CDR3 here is CSAPSGVWEYF. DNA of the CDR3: TGCAGTGCTCCCTCAGGTGTCTGGGAGTACTTC.

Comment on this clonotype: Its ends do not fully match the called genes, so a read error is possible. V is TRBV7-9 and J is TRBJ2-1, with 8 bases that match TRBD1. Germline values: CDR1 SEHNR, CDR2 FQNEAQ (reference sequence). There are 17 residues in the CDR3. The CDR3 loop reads CASSSRLRTGWNDERFF. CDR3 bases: TGTGCCAGCAGCTCCCGACTGAGGACAGGGTGGAACGATGAGCGGTTCTTC. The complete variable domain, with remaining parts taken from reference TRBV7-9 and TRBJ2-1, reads DTGVSQNPRHKITKRGQNVTFRCDPISEHNRLYWYRQTLGQGPEFLTYFQNEAQLEKSRLLSDRFSAERPKGSFSTLEIQRTEQGDSAMYLCASSSRLRTGWNDERFFGPGTRLTVL.

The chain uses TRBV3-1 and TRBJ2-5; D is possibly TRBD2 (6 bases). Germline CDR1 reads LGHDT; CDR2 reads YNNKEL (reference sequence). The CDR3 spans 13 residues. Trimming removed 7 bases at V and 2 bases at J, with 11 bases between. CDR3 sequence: CASTVLAQETQYF. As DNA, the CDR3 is TGTGCCAGCACTGTACTAGCTCAAGAGACCCAGTACTTC.